Shown below are 21 T cell receptor beta chains from a single sample sequenced in a study of blood T cell repertoires in COVID-19. Clones were sequenced by immunoSEQ multiplex PCR, and TCRdb holds only the in-frame ones, with some missing. This table has about 200,000 clones, 86% appearing once. The sequenced material came from PBMCs or T cells enriched from blood (not recorded which). These TCRs come from a woman aged 35 to 49 in a cohort exposed to, infected with or recovered from COVID-19 (not recorded which).

This sequence joins TRBV6-4 and TRBJ1-1; D might be TRBD1 (5 bases). Germline lookup yields CDR1 MRHNA and CDR2 SNTAGT. CDR3 length equals 17 residues. Trimming took off 0 bases at V and 9 bases at J, with 23 bases between the two ends. This CDR3 reads CASSDSKGQVGTIQAFF. CDR3 bases: TGTGCCAGCAGTGACTCGAAGGGGCAAGTCGGCACAATCCAAGCTTTCTTT.

The chain recombines TRBV5-5 with TRBJ2-7, with D maybe TRBD2 (7 bases). The CDR3 has 14 residues. V lost 4 bases to trimming and J lost 7 bases, with 18 bases between them. Germline V gene lookup returns CDR1 SGHKS and CDR2 YYEKEE (reference sequence). Written as DNA, the CDR3 is TGTGCCAGCAGCCTCCCCCGGGGGGCGCGAGAGCAGTACTTC. Translating it yields CASSLPRGAREQYF. The full variable domain, rest sourced from reference TRBV5-5 and TRBJ2-7, is DAGVTQSPTHLIKTRGQQVTLRCSPISGHKSVSWYQQVLGQGPQFIFQYYEKEERGRGNFPDRFSARQFPNYSSELNVNALLLGDSALYLCASSLPRGAREQYFGPGTRLTVT.

The chain employs TRBV11-2 and TRBJ1-5; D is ambiguous. This CDR3 contains 15 residues. Germline CDR1 reads SGHAT; CDR2 reads FQNNGV. V lost 5 bases and J 5 bases, leaving 16 bases between the germline ends. CDR3 amino acids: CASSPEGRGYQPQHF. The CDR3 region has the DNA TGTGCCAGCAGCCCAGAGGGAAGAGGGTATCAGCCCCAGCATTTT.

The V and J genes are TRBV6-6 and TRBJ1-5; TRBD1 is a possible D gene (5 bases). Germline V lookup: CDR1 MNHNY, CDR2 SVGAGI (reference sequence). Trimming left V 5 bases short and J 5 bases short, with 13 bases between. The length of the CDR3 is 14 residues. The CDR3 nucleotides read TGTGCCAGCAGTCCCCTGACAGAGCATCAGCCCCAGCATTTT. Translating it yields CASSPLTEHQPQHF.

This clone showed up just once. The V and J genes are TRBV19 and TRBJ2-7; 12 nucleotides line up with TRBD2. Germline trimming cut 5 bases from V and 3 bases from J; bases unmatched to any gene: 5. This CDR3 has 15 amino acids. Germline CDR1 and CDR2: LNHDA and SQIVND (reference sequence). Here the CDR3 reads CASSDRLAGVYEQYF. Here the CDR3 DNA reads TGTGCCAGTAGTGACCGACTAGCGGGGGTCTACGAGCAGTACTTC.

This clone was seen once. V gene TRBV5-1 combines with J gene TRBJ1-2, with D maybe TRBD1 (6 bases). Trimming stripped 0 bases from V and 6 bases from J, with 18 bases between. The CDR3 has 16 residues. CDR1 and CDR2 (germline): SGHRS, YFSETQ. The CDR3 coding sequence is TGCGCCAGCAGCTTGGGATGGGCAGTGAGGGGGAATGGCTACACCTTC. Translating it yields CASSLGWAVRGNGYTF. Full variable domain (rest looked up from reference TRBV5-1 and TRBJ1-2): KAGVTQTPRYLIKTRGQQVTLSCSPISGHRSVSWYQQTPGQGLQFLFEYFSETQRNKGNFPGRFSGRQFSNSRSEMNVSTLELGDSALYLCASSLGWAVRGNGYTFGSGTRLTVV.

The V gene is TRBV5-1, the J gene TRBJ2-7, with 7 nucleotides matching TRBD1. The germline V gene encodes CDR1 SGHRS and CDR2 YFSETQ. V was clipped by 3 bases and J by 0 bases; unmatched bases: 6. This CDR3 has 15 residues. The chain's CDR3 is CASSWAGGTSYEQYF. As DNA, the CDR3 is TGCGCCAGCAGCTGGGCAGGGGGTACCTCCTACGAGCAGTACTTC.

The rearrangement joins TRBV3-1 (or the pseudogene TRBV3-2) to TRBJ2-3; 9 nucleotides line up with TRBD1. This CDR3 region has 15 residues. V lost 5 bases and J lost 2; bases outside the gene matches: 5. Germline V gene lookup returns CDR1 LGHDT and CDR2 YNNKEL (reference sequence). The CDR3 bases are TGTGCCAGCAGCTGCCGGGACAGGGACACAGATACGCAGTATTTT. Encoded protein: CASSCRDRDTDTQYF.

V and J are TRBV19 and TRBJ1-5, with TRBD1 as a possible D gene (5 bases). V was shortened by 3 bases and J by 5 bases, with 14 bases between the two germline ends. In germline, CDR1 is LNHDA, CDR2 SQIVND (reference sequence). This CDR3 comprises 15 residues. The CDR3 protein is CASSIFGGTYQPQHF. In DNA form, the CDR3 reads TGTGCCAGTAGTATTTTCGGGGGGACCTATCAGCCCCAGCATTTT.

The V and J genes are TRBV3-1 (or the pseudogene TRBV3-2) and TRBJ2-3, with D perhaps TRBD2 (6 bases). CDR3 length: 17 amino acids. Trimming cost V 4 bases and J 4 bases, with 21 bases left between them. The V gene's germline CDR1 is LGHDT and CDR2 YNNKEL (reference sequence). As DNA, the CDR3 is TGTGCCAGCAGCCGCGGGACTTTAAGTTTAGTTGCAGATACGCAGTATTTT. This translates into CASSRGTLSLVADTQYF.

In this sample, this clone turned up a few times. The rearrangement joins TRBV7-9 to TRBJ1-2, with unresolved D. Trimming pared 5 bases from V and 5 bases from J, leaving 18 bases between. This CDR3 has 15 residues. Per the germline V gene, CDR1 is SEHNR and CDR2 is FQNEAQ (reference sequence). The CDR3 coding sequence is TGTGCCAGCAGCGAAAGGAGTCTCGGACTTTATGGCTACACCTTC. Its translation is CASSERSLGLYGYTF.

V usage is TRBV27 and J usage is TRBJ1-5; TRBD1 matches 7 bases. Germline loops: CDR1 MNHEY, CDR2 SMNVEV (reference sequence). V lost 0 bases, J lost 4 bases, and 3 bases stayed unmatched. The CDR3 runs 15 residues. The CDR3 coding sequence is TGTGCCAGCAGTTTATCTGGCAGGGGGAATCAGCCCCAGCATTTT. Amino acids: CASSLSGRGNQPQHF.

V gene TRBV19 combines with J gene TRBJ1-1; 7 nucleotides align to TRBD1. Germline values: CDR1 LNHDA, CDR2 SQIVND (reference sequence). This CDR3 comprises 16 residues. J gave up 0 bases and V 5 bases, and 9 bases lay outside the gene matches. The CDR3 is CASSPGTETMNTEAFF. DNA for the CDR3: TGTGCCAGTAGTCCTGGGACAGAGACAATGAACACTGAAGCTTTCTTT. The variable domain in full, completed from reference TRBV19 and TRBJ1-1, reads DGGITQSPKYLFRKEGQNVTLSCEQNLNHDAMYWYRQDPGQGLRLIYYSQIVNDFQKGDIAEGYSVSREKKESFPLTVTSAQKNPTAFYLCASSPGTETMNTEAFFGQGTRLTVV.

This clone appeared a single time. V is TRBV6-5 and J is TRBJ1-2; D might be TRBD1 (5 bases). Germline assignment: CDR1 MNHEY and CDR2 SVGAGI. The CDR3 runs 14 residues. V dropped 0 bases and J dropped 8 bases, with 13 bases sitting between them. The CDR3 DNA is TGTGCCAGCAGTTACTCAACTTTGGGGGGAGGCTACACCTTC. Translating it yields CASSYSTLGGGYTF.

The rearrangement joins TRBV6-5 to TRBJ2-2; 8 bases agree with TRBD1. Per germline, CDR1 MNHEY and CDR2 SVGAGI. J was trimmed by 0 bases and V by 6 bases; bases with no gene match: 3. This CDR3 comprises 15 residues. In nucleotides, the CDR3 is TGTGCCAGCAGCTCGGACAGGGCGAACACCGGGGAGCTGTTTTTT. Its translation is CASSSDRANTGELFF.

The gene calls are TRBV2 and TRBJ2-2; 7 bases map to TRBD2. This CDR3 region has 15 residues. The germline gives CDR1 SNHLY, CDR2 FYNNEI. The V and J ends lost 4 bases and 3 bases, in that order; junction bases with no gene match: 5. This CDR3 reads CASSVTSSHTGELFF. DNA of the CDR3: TGTGCCAGCAGTGTGACTAGCTCTCACACCGGGGAGCTGTTTTTT.

The V call is TRBV7-8, the J call TRBJ2-3; 9 bases are a match to TRBD2. Per the germline V gene, CDR1 is SGHVS and CDR2 is FQNEAQ. The CDR3 covers 16 residues. V shed 4 bases and J 1 base; nucleotides not matched to a gene: 6. CDR3 sequence reads: CASSSRLAVGTDTQYF. CDR3 in DNA: TGTGCCAGCAGCTCTCGACTAGCGGTGGGCACAGATACGCAGTATTTT.

The chain carries TRBV7-2 and TRBJ1-4, with no clear D. Germline CDR1 and CDR2: SGHTA and FQGNSA. V was cut by 0 bases and J by 8 bases, with 10 bases left in between. CDR3 length: 14 residues. CDR3 bases: TGTGCCAGCAGCTTAGCTGCTTTCGCGGAAAAACTGTTTTTT. Translation: CASSLAAFAEKLFF.

The chain couples TRBV5-4 to TRBJ1-3, with unresolved D. The V end lost 10 bases, the J end lost 4 bases, and 12 bases lay between the germline ends. CDR1 and CDR2 (germline): SGHNT, YYREEE (reference sequence). The CDR3 runs to 12 residues. CDR3 amino acids: CASGFTGNTIYF. DNA of the CDR3: TGTGCCTCCGGGTTTACGGGAAACACCATATATTTT.

The sample holds one count of this clone. This sequence joins TRBV4-3 and TRBJ1-1; 10 positions agree with TRBD1. V was clipped by 4 bases and J by 1 base; unmatched bases: 3. The V gene's germline CDR1 is LGHNA and CDR2 YSLEER. CDR3 length equals 15 residues. CDR3: CASSLWDRGNTEAFF. The DNA of the CDR3 is TGCGCCAGCAGCCTATGGGACAGGGGGAACACTGAAGCTTTCTTT.

This chain uses TRBV7-9 with TRBJ2-1; D is possibly TRBD1 (6 bases). Germline loops: CDR1 SEHNR, CDR2 FQNEAQ (reference sequence). V was cut by 0 bases and J by 9 bases, with 12 bases left in between. CDR3 length: 14 amino acids. CDR3: CASSLAQGYGEQFF. CDR3 in DNA: TGTGCCAGCAGCTTAGCGCAGGGGTATGGTGAGCAGTTCTTC. Complete variable domain (other parts from reference TRBV7-9 and TRBJ2-1): DTGVSQNPRHKITKRGQNVTFRCDPISEHNRLYWYRQTLGQGPEFLTYFQNEAQLEKSRLLSDRFSAERPKGSFSTLEIQRTEQGDSAMYLCASSLAQGYGEQFFGPGTRLTVL.